The T cell receptor (beta chain) under discussion was sequenced for a study of blood T cells in healthy people across ages. V lost 0 bases and J lost 7, with 7 bases in between. The CDR3 covers 12 residues. Germline CDR1 and CDR2: SGDLS and YYNGEE. A second PCR, run for roughly 7 to 12 cycles, used a sample-barcoded 5' primer plus a J-beta primer mix. TCRdb re-called the 5' RACE reads through MiXCR, storing one row per CDR3 protein. The sample yields hundreds of thousands of distinct CDR3 sequences, approximately 53% seen once. The sample consisted of blood. V usage is TRBV9 and J usage is TRBJ1-2; no firm D call. This TCR derives from an elderly man in good health. CDR3: CASSVVTGGYTF. As DNA, the CDR3 is TGTGCCAGCAGCGTAGTTACGGGTGGCTACACCTTC.